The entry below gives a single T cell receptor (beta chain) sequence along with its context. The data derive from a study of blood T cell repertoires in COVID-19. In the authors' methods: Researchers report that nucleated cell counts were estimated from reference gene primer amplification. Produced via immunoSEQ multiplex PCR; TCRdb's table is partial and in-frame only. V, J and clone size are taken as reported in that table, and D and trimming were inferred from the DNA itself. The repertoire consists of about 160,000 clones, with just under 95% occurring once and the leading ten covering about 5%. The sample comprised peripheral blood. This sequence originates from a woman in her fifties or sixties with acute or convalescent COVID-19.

The CDR3 DNA reads as TGTGCCAGCAGTCTTACGACAGGATATAGCAATCAGCCCCAGCATTTT. Residues: CASSLTTGYSNQPQHF. The V gene is TRBV28, the J gene TRBJ1-5; TRBD1 is a possible D gene (6 bases). Trimming cost V 5 bases and J 0 bases, with 14 bases left between them. Germline values: CDR1 MDHEN, CDR2 SYDVKM. This CDR3 is built from 16 residues.